This T cell receptor (beta chain) emerged from a study of vaccination and CD4 T cells after COVID-19. Whole-study context: Two of the convalescents were Hispanic, and convalescents were six males and four females. Vaccinees got either two BNT162b2 doses or two mRNA-1273 doses.

The CDR3 is 18 residues long. Germline V gene sequence: CDR1 SGHVS, CDR2 FNYEAQ. The V end lost 2 bases, the J end lost 4 bases, and 18 bases lay between the germline ends. Treatment meaning: roughly nine-day PBMC culture with coronavirus spike peptide pools or control peptides (ViraFEST assay). Expanded clonotypes were found by TCR sequencing after peptide-pool stimulation (ViraFEST). Concerning this clonotype itself: As yet, its antigen is unknown.

Sequencing of DNA taken from cultured CD4+ T cells relied on the Oncomine TCR Beta short-read assay. The authors extracted genomic DNA from cultured CD4+ T cells. TCRdb recomputed calls from the PCR reads with MiXCR, one row per CDR3 protein. Of about 20,000 distinct CDR3 sequences in the sample, approximately 63% were seen once. This rearrangement joins TRBV7-6 to TRBJ2-6; weak D call: TRBD1 (6 bases). Sequencing was carried out using CD4+ T cells from blood, cultured in vitro. This TCR was sampled from a human donor who had recovered from COVID-19. The CDR3 sequence: CASSLTDSHGLGANVLTF. The CDR3 nucleotides are TGTGCCAGCAGCTTAACGGACAGTCATGGTCTGGGGGCCAACGTCCTGACTTTC.